Below, 6 T cell receptor beta chains from the same sample are listed, as sequenced in a study of T-cell reconstitution after alpha-beta-depleted transplantation in children. During its preparation, the TCRbeta library received unique molecular identifiers. TCRdb itself ran the PCR reads through MiXCR, one entry per CDR3 protein. The data contain about 610,000 distinct CDR3 sequences, 10% of them seen just once; the ten biggest clones take up about 4%. The sample here was PBMCs from the stem cell graft donor, taken from the stem cell graft. The receptor set was obtained from a human donor who donated a stem cell graft to a child with acute myeloid leukemia.

The rearrangement joins TRBV7-3 to TRBJ2-1; D call uncertain. CDR3 length: 15 amino acids. Trimming removed 5 bases at V and 4 bases at J, with 15 bases between. The germline gives CDR1 SGHTA, CDR2 FQGTGA. CDR3 nucleotides: TGTGCCAGCAGCCCCTCCCCTCTTTCATACAATGAGCAGTTCTTC. It yields the protein CASSPSPLSYNEQFF.

The gene calls are TRBV7-9 and TRBJ2-1, with 9 bases aligning to TRBD2. Germline-derived CDR1 and CDR2 are SEHNR and FQNEAQ (reference sequence). Trimming at V came to 2 bases and at J to 7 bases, leaving 3 bases not matched to a gene. The CDR3 has 14 amino acids. The CDR3 here is CASSLLAGQNEQFF. Here the CDR3 DNA reads TGTGCCAGCAGCTTACTAGCGGGACAGAATGAGCAGTTCTTC.

This clonotype was picked up a small number of times. The chain links TRBV5-1 to TRBJ2-2; D might be TRBD2 (5 bases). This CDR3 is 14 amino acids long. The V end was cut by 4 bases, the J end by 4 bases, with 11 bases between. Germline V gene lookup returns CDR1 SGHRS and CDR2 YFSETQ. CDR3 region: CASSESGTTGELFF. The CDR3 coding sequence is TGCGCCAGCAGCGAAAGCGGAACCACCGGGGAGCTGTTTTTT.

Comment on this clonotype: Since a much larger clone is just one base distant, this may be a read error. The rearrangement joins TRBV20-1 to TRBJ2-5; 8 bases match TRBD2. The germline V gene has CDR1 DFQATT and CDR2 SNEGSKA (reference sequence). The CDR3 runs 15 residues. The CDR3 here is CCARGGSGSSETQYF. CDR3 nucleotides: TGCTGTGCTCGGGGTGGGAGCGGGAGTTCTGAGACCCAGTACTTC.

The J gene is TRBJ2-2, the V gene TRBV5-4; D is possibly TRBD1 (6 bases). Germline V lookup: CDR1 SGHNT, CDR2 YYREEE (reference sequence). V was shortened by 4 bases and J by 0 bases, with 13 bases between the two germline ends. The CDR3 totals 16 residues. The CDR3 sequence: CASSAPGQTNTGELFF. CDR3 bases: TGTGCCAGCAGCGCCCCGGGACAAACGAACACCGGGGAGCTGTTTTTT.

This clonotype was picked up a small number of times. This chain links TRBV5-1 with TRBJ2-2, with TRBD1 identical over 7 bases. CDR1 and CDR2 (germline): SGHRS, YFSETQ. This CDR3 spans 16 amino acids. V lost 0 bases, J lost 1 base, and 3 bases stayed unmatched. The CDR3: CASSLAGGMNTGELFF. For the CDR3, the DNA is TGCGCCAGCAGCTTGGCAGGGGGTATGAACACCGGGGAGCTGTTTTTT. Full variable domain (outside the CDR3, taken from reference TRBV5-1 and TRBJ2-2): KAGVTQTPRYLIKTRGQQVTLSCSPISGHRSVSWYQQTPGQGLQFLFEYFSETQRNKGNFPGRFSGRQFSNSRSEMNVSTLELGDSALYLCASSLAGGMNTGELFFGEGSRLTVL.